The 31 T cell receptor beta chains below all came from one sample that was sequenced in a study of cytomegalovirus exposure and HLA in healthy donors. PCR primers comprised 60 Vbeta and 13 Jbeta primers. Libraries were prepared by immunoSEQ multiplex PCR; TCRdb keeps only in-frame clonotypes and omits some of them. The sample has about 150,000 clones; 75% to 85% are singletons. Source material: PBMCs. These receptors originate from a man in his fifties or sixties in good health and CMV-seropositive.

The CDR3 DNA follows: TGTGCCAGCAAGAACAGGGCAGGTAGATCACCCCTCCACTTT. Protein: CASKNRAGRSPLHF. The chain couples TRBV6-4 to TRBJ1-6, with D maybe TRBD1 (6 bases). Germline-derived CDR1 and CDR2 are MRHNA and SNTAGT. V was trimmed by 7 bases and J by 10 bases, leaving 17 bases between them. The CDR3 runs 14 residues.

This clone was picked up a small number of times. The chain combines TRBV5-6 with TRBJ2-2, with 8 bases lining up with TRBD2. Unmatched junction bases numbered 9, after V lost 2 bases and J lost 3 bases. The CDR3 has 17 residues. Germline V gene data show CDR1 as SGHDT and CDR2 as YYEEEE. The CDR3 reads CASSFERLARYTGELFF. CDR3 bases: TGTGCCAGCAGCTTTGAGAGACTAGCGAGGTACACCGGGGAGCTGTTTTTT.

The chain employs TRBV7-8 and TRBJ1-5; perhaps TRBD1 as D (5 bases). CDR3 size: 16 residues. The V end was cut by 5 bases, the J end by 0 bases, with 14 bases between. CDR1 is SGHVS and CDR2 is FQNEAQ in the germline V gene. The CDR3 nucleotides are TGTGCCAGCAGCCCCGACAGACAGAATAGCAATCAGCCCCAGCATTTT. Its protein is CASSPDRQNSNQPQHF.

The V and J genes are TRBV12-5 and TRBJ1-5; possible D gene TRBD1, 6 bases. V lost 0 bases and J 0 bases, leaving 9 bases between the germline ends. CDR1 and CDR2 (germline): LGHNT, FRNRAP. The CDR3 has 16 amino acids. DNA for the CDR3: TGTGCTAGTGGTTTGGTAAAGGGGGATAGCAATCAGCCCCAGCATTTT. Protein: CASGLVKGDSNQPQHF. Drawing the rest from reference TRBV12-5 and TRBJ1-5, the complete variable domain is DARVTQTPRHKVTEMGQEVTMRCQPILGHNTVFWYRQTMMQGLELLAYFRNRAPLDDSGMPKDRFSAEMPDATLATLKIQPSEPRDSAVYFCASGLVKGDSNQPQHFGDGTRLSIL.

V gene TRBV30 combines with J gene TRBJ1-5; 7 bases are a match to TRBD1. Germline lookup yields CDR1 GTSNPN and CDR2 SVGIG (reference sequence). This CDR3 is built from 17 residues. V was pared by 4 bases and J by 1 base, with 13 bases of the junction left unmatched. DNA for the CDR3: TGTGCCTGGACTAAACAGGGGACGGGGCGAAGCAATCAGCCCCAGCATTTT. It codes for CAWTKQGTGRSNQPQHF. The full variable domain, rest sourced from reference TRBV30 and TRBJ1-5, is SQTIHQWPATLVQPVGSPLSLECTVEGTSNPNLYWYRQAAGRGLQLLFYSVGIGQISSEVPQNLSASRPQDRQFILSSKKLLLSDSGFYLCAWTKQGTGRSNQPQHFGDGTRLSIL.

This clone was observed once. The chain is built from TRBV9 and TRBJ1-2; tentative D call: TRBD1 (6 bases). The CDR3 is made up of 16 amino acids. Germline V gene data show CDR1 as SGDLS and CDR2 as YYNGEE. V was pared by 1 base and J by 2 bases, with 15 bases between. This chain's CDR3 is CASSVFDRGGNYGYTF. The CDR3 DNA reads TGTGCCAGCAGCGTATTCGATAGGGGGGGGAACTATGGCTACACCTTC.

In its sample, this clone was seen a few times. The genes are TRBV6-5 and TRBJ1-2, with 7 bases lining up with TRBD1. This CDR3 has 14 residues. CDR1 and CDR2 (germline): MNHEY, SVGAGI. Trimming removed 5 bases from V and 8 bases from J; junction bases left unmatched: 11. Here the CDR3 DNA reads TGTGCCAGCAGTCGATCTACAGGGGCCGGGGGCTACACCTTC. This translates into CASSRSTGAGGYTF.

V is TRBV29-1 and J is TRBJ2-1; 12 bases are shared with TRBD2. Germline CDR1 and CDR2: SQVTM and ANQGSEA. CDR3 length: 16 amino acids. Germline trimming cut 1 base from V and 7 bases from J; bases unmatched to any gene: 8. The CDR3 nucleotides read TGCAGCGTTGAAGCTCTAGCGGGAGGGTCGATGAATGAGCAGTTCTTC. This gives the protein CSVEALAGGSMNEQFF.

This chain joins TRBV11-3 and TRBJ2-5; tentative D call: TRBD2 (6 bases). This CDR3 is 15 amino acids long. V dropped 0 bases and J dropped 2 bases, with 10 bases sitting between them. CDR1 is SGHNT, CDR2 YENEEA, per germline. CDR3 loop: CASSLEGGQQETQYF. The CDR3 region has the DNA TGTGCCAGCAGCTTAGAGGGGGGTCAACAAGAGACCCAGTACTTC.

The J gene is TRBJ2-5, the V gene TRBV18; D may be TRBD1 (5 bases). Trimming took off 6 bases at V and 1 base at J, with 15 bases between the two ends. The CDR3 spans 15 residues. Germline V gives CDR1 KGHSH, CDR2 LQKENI. CDR3 bases: TGTGCCAGCTCGCGAAGACAGAATCCCCAAGAGACCCAGTACTTC. It is translated as CASSRRQNPQETQYF.

The chain employs TRBV10-2 and TRBJ1-1; 11 nucleotides match TRBD1. V trimming: 11 bases; J trimming: 4 bases; junction bases outside the gene matches: 9. Germline V gene data show CDR1 as WSHSY and CDR2 as SAAADI. The CDR3 length is 14 residues. CDR3 in DNA: TGCGCCGGGCTTCCCGGGACAGGGGGCACTGAAGCTTTCTTT. The encoded protein is CAGLPGTGGTEAFF.

V usage is TRBV5-4 and J usage is TRBJ1-1; TRBD1 matches 10 bases. The ends lost 4 bases at V and 6 bases at J; junction bases unmatched: 12. The CDR3 extends over 16 amino acids. CDR1 is SGHNT and CDR2 is YYREEE in the germline V gene (reference sequence). The CDR3, as DNA: TGTGCCAGCAGCAACCGGGACAGGGGACGCCTGCCTGAAGCTTTCTTT. Residues: CASSNRDRGRLPEAFF.

V gene TRBV9 combines with J gene TRBJ2-3, with a possible D match to TRBD2 (5 bases). This CDR3 has 15 residues. CDR1 is SGDLS, CDR2 YYNGEE, per germline. Trimming removed 3 bases from V and 4 bases from J, with 15 bases in between. CDR3 nucleotide sequence: TGTGCCAGCAGCGGCACTAGGATTCAGGCAGATACGCAGTATTTT. Its translation: CASSGTRIQADTQYF.

This sequence joins TRBV28 and TRBJ1-6, with D unclear. Trimming shortened V by 6 bases and J by 2 bases, and 14 bases separated the two germline ends. This CDR3 has 16 residues. From germline, CDR1 is MDHEN and CDR2 SYDVKM. The CDR3 region is CASSQVQATYNSPLHF. DNA of the CDR3: TGTGCCAGCAGCCAGGTTCAGGCCACCTATAATTCACCCCTCCACTTT.

CDR3: CASSIGNRLGELFF. Here the CDR3 DNA reads TGTGCCAGTAGTATAGGGAACCGACTAGGGGAGCTGTTTTTT. The chain carries TRBV19 and TRBJ2-2; possibly TRBD2 for D (5 bases). V lost 1 base to trimming and J lost 8 bases, with 11 bases between them. The CDR3 length is 14 residues. CDR1 LNHDA and CDR2 SQIVND come from the germline V gene (reference sequence).

The chain employs TRBV25-1 and TRBJ2-5, with TRBD2 matching 8 bases. CDR3 length equals 15 residues. Germline CDR1 MGHDK, CDR2 SYGVNS. After removal of 5 bases from V and 4 bases from J, the junction contained 9 bases not matched to a gene. The chain's CDR3 is CASSRGTSGRETQYF. CDR3 sequence (DNA): TGTGCCAGCAGTAGAGGAACTAGCGGAAGAGAGACCCAGTACTTC.

This rearrangement joins TRBV5-6 to TRBJ1-2; 7 bases are shared with TRBD1. With 4 bases clipped from V and 1 base from J, the junction kept 10 bases outside the gene matches. The CDR3 has 16 residues. Germline V gene lookup returns CDR1 SGHDT and CDR2 YYEEEE. The CDR3 is CASSNPVQGNNYGYTF. DNA of the CDR3: TGTGCCAGCAGCAACCCCGTACAGGGGAATAACTATGGCTACACCTTC.

The chain couples TRBV5-6 to TRBJ2-2; 9 nucleotides align to TRBD1. V was pared by 4 bases and J by 4 bases, with 5 bases of the junction left unmatched. This CDR3 is built from 15 residues. CDR1 and CDR2 from the germline V gene are SGHDT and YYEEEE. CDR3: CASSPGTGFTGELFF. CDR3 bases: TGTGCCAGCAGCCCCGGGACAGGGTTCACCGGGGAGCTGTTTTTT.

The rearrangement joins TRBV5-1 to TRBJ2-2; the D gene is possibly TRBD1 (6 bases). With 0 bases removed from V and 1 base from J, the gap between germline ends came to 10 bases. The CDR3 consists of 16 residues. In germline, CDR1 is SGHRS, CDR2 YFSETQ. The CDR3 sequence: CASSLADRGNTGELFF. The CDR3 bases are TGCGCCAGCAGCTTGGCGGACAGAGGGAACACCGGGGAGCTGTTTTTT.

This chain connects TRBV27 to TRBJ2-3; no definite D call. Trimming shortened V by 3 bases and J by 0 bases, and 10 bases separated the two germline ends. The CDR3 spans 15 residues. CDR1 is MNHEY, CDR2 SMNVEV, per germline (reference sequence). This chain's CDR3 is CASSFNSLSTDTQYF. The CDR3 DNA reads as TGTGCCAGCAGTTTCAACAGTCTTAGCACAGATACGCAGTATTTT.

The chain uses TRBV5-1 and TRBJ2-1, with 9 bases that match TRBD2. Looked up from germline, CDR1 is SGHRS and CDR2 is YFSETQ. CDR3 length: 15 residues. V shed 6 bases and J 5 bases; nucleotides not matched to a gene: 9. CDR3 coding DNA: TGCGCCAGCACCATAGCGGGAGTCCCCCACAATGAGCAGTTCTTC. Its translation: CASTIAGVPHNEQFF.

In its sample, this clone was seen once. V gene TRBV5-5 combines with J gene TRBJ1-3; D remains ambiguous. Looked up from germline, CDR1 is SGHKS and CDR2 is YYEKEE (reference sequence). This CDR3 is 15 amino acids long. The V end was cut by 0 bases, the J end by 2 bases, with 9 bases between. The CDR3 spells CASSLAGMAGNTIYF. The CDR3 region has the DNA TGTGCCAGCAGCTTGGCCGGGATGGCTGGAAACACCATATATTTT.

The rearrangement joins TRBV14 to TRBJ2-1, with D unclear. The CDR3 has 13 amino acids. CDR1 is SGHDN, CDR2 FVKESK, per germline. Between the trimmed V and J ends, which lost 1 base and 4 bases, there was a span of 5 bases. The CDR3 sequence: CASSQVMYNEQFF. CDR3 DNA sequence: TGTGCCAGCAGCCAAGTCATGTACAATGAGCAGTTCTTC.

This rearrangement joins TRBV19 to TRBJ2-7; 8 bases line up with TRBD2. The germline CDR1 and CDR2 sequences are LNHDA and SQIVND (reference sequence). The CDR3 is 15 amino acids. Trimming took 5 bases from V and 10 from J; bases not matched to a gene: 16. CDR3 residues: CASSPGVSSGPPQYV. CDR3 sequence (DNA): TGTGCCAGTAGTCCGGGGGTGTCTAGCGGGCCCCCACAGTACGTC.

The chain combines TRBV6-1 with TRBJ1-1, with D possibly matching TRBD1 (6 bases). V lost 5 bases and J 2 bases, leaving 12 bases between the germline ends. Looked up from germline, CDR1 is MNHNS and CDR2 is SASEGT. There are 14 residues in the CDR3. The CDR3 DNA is TGTGCCAGCAGTCCCGGGACATATAACACTGAAGCTTTCTTT. Protein product: CASSPGTYNTEAFF.

Only one count was recorded for this clone. The rearrangement links TRBV5-1 to TRBJ2-5, with unresolved D. CDR1 and CDR2 from the germline V gene are SGHRS and YFSETQ. Trimming stripped 0 bases from V and 0 bases from J, with 9 bases between. The CDR3 loop spans 15 amino acids. Written as DNA, the CDR3 is TGCGCCAGCAGCTTGGCGGCAGCGTACCAAGAGACCCAGTACTTC. It specifies CASSLAAAYQETQYF.

CDR3 DNA sequence: TGTGCCAGCAGTCTACAGGTCGACAATGAGCAGTTCTTC. It encodes CASSLQVDNEQFF. The chain carries TRBV27 and TRBJ2-1, with D possibly TRBD1 on 5 matching bases. The CDR3 length is 13 residues. Germline CDR1 is MNHEY and CDR2 is SMNVEV (reference sequence). Between the trimmed V and J ends, which lost 5 bases and 5 bases, there was a span of 10 bases.

This chain connects TRBV7-9 to TRBJ2-1, with TRBD1 as a possible D gene (5 bases). V lost 0 bases and J 1 base, leaving 7 bases between the germline ends. CDR3 length equals 15 residues. CDR1 and CDR2 from the germline V gene are SEHNR and FQNEAQ (reference sequence). In nucleotides, the CDR3 is TGTGCCAGCAGCTTAGCGAAGGGGTCCTACAATGAGCAGTTCTTC. It specifies CASSLAKGSYNEQFF.

V gene TRBV5-1 combines with J gene TRBJ1-1; 7 nucleotides agree with TRBD1. The CDR3 is 15 amino acids. Germline V gene lookup returns CDR1 SGHRS and CDR2 YFSETQ. V lost 0 bases to trimming and J lost 0 bases; unmatched junction nucleotides: 2. The CDR3 region is CASSLEGGVNTEAFF. The CDR3 nucleotides are TGCGCCAGCAGCTTGGAAGGGGGCGTGAACACTGAAGCTTTCTTT.

This chain joins TRBV6-5 and TRBJ1-3, with a weak D call TRBD1 (5 bases). The V end lost 4 bases, the J end lost 3 bases, and 16 bases lay between the germline ends. Germline CDR1 is MNHEY and CDR2 is SVGAGI. CDR3 length: 16 residues. DNA of the CDR3: TGTGCCAGCAGTTTGGGGATTCAGGGAGGTGGAAACACCATATATTTT. Translated: CASSLGIQGGGNTIYF.

The rearrangement joins TRBV27 to TRBJ2-7, with 10 bases fitting TRBD1. Germline lookup yields CDR1 MNHEY and CDR2 SMNVEV (reference sequence). J was trimmed by 4 bases and V by 6 bases; bases with no gene match: 9. The length of the CDR3 is 15 residues. CDR3 in DNA: TGTGCCAGCAGCCGCGACGGGACAGGGGTTTACGAGCAGTACTTC. It codes for CASSRDGTGVYEQYF.